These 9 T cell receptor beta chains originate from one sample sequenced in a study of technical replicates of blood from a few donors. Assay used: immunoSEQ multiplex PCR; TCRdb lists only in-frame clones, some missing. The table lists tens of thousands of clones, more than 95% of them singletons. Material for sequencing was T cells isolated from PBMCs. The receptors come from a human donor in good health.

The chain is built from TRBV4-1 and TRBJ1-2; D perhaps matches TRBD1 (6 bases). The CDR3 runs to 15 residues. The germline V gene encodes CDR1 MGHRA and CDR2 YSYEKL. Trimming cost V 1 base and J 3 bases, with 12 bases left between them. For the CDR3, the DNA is TGCGCCAGCAGCCAAGTCGAGGGGGGGGACTATGGCTACACCTTC. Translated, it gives CASSQVEGGDYGYTF.

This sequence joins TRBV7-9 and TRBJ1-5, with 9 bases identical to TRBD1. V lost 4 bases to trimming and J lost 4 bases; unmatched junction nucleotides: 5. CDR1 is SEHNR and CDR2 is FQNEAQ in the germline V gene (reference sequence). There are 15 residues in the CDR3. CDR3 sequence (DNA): TGTGCCAGCAGCTCATACAGGGGGCCAAATCAGCCCCAGCATTTT. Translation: CASSSYRGPNQPQHF.

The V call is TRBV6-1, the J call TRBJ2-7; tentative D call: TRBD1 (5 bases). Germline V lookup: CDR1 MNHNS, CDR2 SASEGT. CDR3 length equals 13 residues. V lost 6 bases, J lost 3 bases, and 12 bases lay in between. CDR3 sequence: CASREFQGYEQYF. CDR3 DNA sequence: TGTGCCAGCAGAGAGTTCCAGGGCTACGAGCAGTACTTC.

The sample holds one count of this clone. The CDR3 DNA follows: TGTGCCAGCAGTTTGGATGTTGGGAGTTTGGCGACCGGGGAGCTGTTTTTT. Translating it yields CASSLDVGSLATGELFF. This chain links TRBV27 with TRBJ2-2, with a possible D match to TRBD2 (5 bases). The CDR3 has 17 amino acids. The V gene lost 3 bases and the J gene lost 5 bases, with 19 bases spanning the gap. CDR1 and CDR2 (germline): MNHEY, SMNVEV (reference sequence).

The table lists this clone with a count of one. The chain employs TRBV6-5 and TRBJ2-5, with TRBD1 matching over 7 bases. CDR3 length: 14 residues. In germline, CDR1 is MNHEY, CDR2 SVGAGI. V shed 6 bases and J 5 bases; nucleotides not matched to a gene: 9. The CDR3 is CASSQTGFLETQYF. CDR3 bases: TGTGCCAGCAGCCAGACAGGGTTTTTGGAGACCCAGTACTTC.

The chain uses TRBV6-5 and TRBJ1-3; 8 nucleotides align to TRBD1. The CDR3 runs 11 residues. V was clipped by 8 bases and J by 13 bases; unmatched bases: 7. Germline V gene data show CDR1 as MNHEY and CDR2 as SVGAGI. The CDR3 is CASRTGRNIYF. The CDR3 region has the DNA TGTGCCAGCCGGACAGGGAGAAATATATATTTT.

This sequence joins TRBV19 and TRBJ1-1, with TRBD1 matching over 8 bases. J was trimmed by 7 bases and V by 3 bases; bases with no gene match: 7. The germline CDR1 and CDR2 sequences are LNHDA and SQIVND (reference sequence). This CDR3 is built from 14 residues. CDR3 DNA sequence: TGTGCCAGTAGTATTGCCGGGACAGGTGATGAAGCTTTCTTT. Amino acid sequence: CASSIAGTGDEAFF.

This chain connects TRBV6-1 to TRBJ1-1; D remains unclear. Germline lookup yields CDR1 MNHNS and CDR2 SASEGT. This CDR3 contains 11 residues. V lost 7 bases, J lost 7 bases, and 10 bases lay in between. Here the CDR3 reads CASIRAGEAFF. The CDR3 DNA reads TGTGCCAGCATCCGTGCAGGTGAAGCTTTCTTT.

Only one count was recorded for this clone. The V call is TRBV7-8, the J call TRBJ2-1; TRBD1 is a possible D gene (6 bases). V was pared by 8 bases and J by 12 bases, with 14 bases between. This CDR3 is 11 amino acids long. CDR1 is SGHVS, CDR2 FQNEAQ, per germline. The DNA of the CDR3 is TGTGCCAGCGGAAAACAGGGCCGGCAGTTCTTC. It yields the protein CASGKQGRQFF.